This TCR beta chain was identified during a study of cytomegalovirus exposure and HLA in healthy donors listed by TCRdb under 2017. A note on the overall study: A later analysis indicated that the 130 or so validation repertoires were generated on the platform also employed for the approximately 690 repertoires of the first cohort. The study aimed to test whether signatures of past pathogen exposure could be identified by cataloging public T cell receptors. Besides the first cohort of roughly 640 subjects, a separate validation cohort made up of about 120 different subjects was used. To predict cytomegalovirus infection status, the study combined high-throughput TCR immunosequencing, statistical association of individual TCRs with disease status, and machine learning.

Concerning this clone: Its antigen remains undetermined. Base qualities are missing; no much larger clone stands one base away.

Donors formed part of the validation cohort, which comprised over a hundred subjects and was distinct from the first cohort of 666 subjects. The library was obtained by the immunoSEQ multiplex PCR assay. The study's own analysis went as follows. A statistical classification framework was built to diagnose cytomegalovirus status from the catalog of TCR beta chain sequences. Sourced from immuneACCESS, this table was stored by TCRdb with only in-frame sequences that have V and J called. A share of the clones is absent; for the studies checked, an unresolved V gene accounts for under half, and the remainder has no known explanation. That table gives V, J and clone size, and the DNA gave D and trimming. Present in this sample are about 130,000 clones, approximately 94% of which were seen just once. In total, the top ten clones hold about 1.7% of the sample. The CDR3 contains 15 residues, cysteine and phenylalanine counted. This entry keeps only the CDR3 DNA: 45 bases, framed from base 1. V and J are truncated by 6 bases and 4 bases respectively, leaving an intervening sequence of 18 bases. Via the germline V gene, CDR1 is MNHEY and CDR2 SVGAGI.

Findings and caveats that apply to the study as a whole: While some public TCRs were present in many individuals, most TCR sequences turned up only very rarely across donors. Subsequent analysis determined that TCRs grouped into clusters in the first cohort also showed a tendency toward co-occurrence across the 120 or so validation repertoires, and roughly 94% of cluster scores exceeded 0. In vitro tests confirmed that three of the cytomegalovirus-associated TCR beta chains recognize cytomegalovirus antigens. A later analysis had no HLA typing for the validation cohort, so co-occurrence there was scored across all 130 or so repertoires. The study gave a list of 150 to 200 TCR beta chains associated with cytomegalovirus. The authors suggested that the approach could potentially be generalized to other disease states and immunological phenotypes. In both the original and validation cohorts, the classifier was reported to diagnose cytomegalovirus status with high specificity and sensitivity.

The source material was PBMCs. The V gene is TRBV6-5 and the J gene is TRBJ2-5, with the D gene uncertain. The TCR sequence derives from a man aged 18 to 30 in good health and CMV-seropositive. The CDR3 sequence is CASSHLSAPGETQYF. The DNA sequence is TGTGCCAGCAGCCACCTTTCGGCCCCAGGAGAGACCCAGTACTTC.